This T cell receptor beta chain stems from a study of human T cells and chemical hapten exposure. Points from the study as a whole: Compared to controls, expanded TCRs made significantly more large clusters of similar CDR3s.

About this clonotype itself: The target antigen is unknown.

MiXCR, run by TCRdb on the RACE reads, gives a single entry per CDR3 protein. The sample holds about 120,000 distinct CDR3 sequences, about 13% seen once. CDR3 size: 16 residues. Germline lookup yields CDR1 MNHEY and CDR2 SVGAGI. V was pared by 3 bases and J by 4 bases, with 18 bases between. Time point indicated: pre-sensitization, week 0. As for treatment: therapeutic diphenylcyclopropenone sensitization with weekly scalp DPC. Alopecia patients between 18 and 70 years old and suitable for DPC were used as donors. This TCR came from a woman under 30 with alopecia areata. Some clones in this sample may be carry-over from other donors' samples. V and J are TRBV6-5 and TRBJ1-1, with D tentatively TRBD1 (6 bases). Here the sequenced sample was whole blood, taken in connection with sensitization to the hapten diphenylcyclopropenone (DPC). Written as DNA, the CDR3 is TGTGCCAGCAGTTATGGCAGGGGCCACGGGGTCACTGAAGCTTTCTTT. Translating gives CASSYGRGHGVTEAFF.